The 2 T cell receptor beta chains reported below all come from one sample, sequenced in a study of blood T cell repertoires in COVID-19. The repertoire was sequenced with immunoSEQ multiplex PCR; TCRdb's copy has only in-frame clones and lacks some. The sample lists under 300,000 clones; roughly 84% were seen once. What was sequenced was peripheral blood. Receptors were obtained from a middle-aged woman who had recovered from COVID-19.

This chain's CDR3 is CASSPPADYEQYF. The CDR3, as DNA: TGTGCCAGCTCACCACCGGCGGACTACGAGCAGTACTTC. V is TRBV18 and J is TRBJ2-7; D is uncertain. The CDR3 sequence is 13 residues long. The germline gives CDR1 KGHSH, CDR2 LQKENI. The V end lost 0 bases, the J end lost 3 bases, and 6 bases lay between the germline ends.

The chain joins TRBV6-5 to TRBJ1-2, with a weak D call TRBD1 (6 bases). Trimming shortened V by 2 bases and J by 8 bases, and 18 bases separated the two germline ends. The germline V gene encodes CDR1 MNHEY and CDR2 SVGAGI. CDR3 length equals 15 residues. CDR3 region: CASSYGPTGGAGYTF. Here the CDR3 DNA reads TGTGCCAGCAGTTACGGGCCCACGGGGGGCGCAGGCTACACCTTC.